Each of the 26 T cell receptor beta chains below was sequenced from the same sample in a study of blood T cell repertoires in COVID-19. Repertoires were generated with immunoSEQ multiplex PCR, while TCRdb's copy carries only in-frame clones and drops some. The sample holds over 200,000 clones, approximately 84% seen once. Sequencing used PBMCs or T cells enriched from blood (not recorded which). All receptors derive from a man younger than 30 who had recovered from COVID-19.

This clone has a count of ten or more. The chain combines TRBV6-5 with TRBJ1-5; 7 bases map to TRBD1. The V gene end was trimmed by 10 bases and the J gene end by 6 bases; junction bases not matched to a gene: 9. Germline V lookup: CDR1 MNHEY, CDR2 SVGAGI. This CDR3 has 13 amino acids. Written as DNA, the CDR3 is TGTGCCACCACCGGAGGGGGCGGTCAGCCCCAGCATTTT. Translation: CATTGGGGQPQHF.

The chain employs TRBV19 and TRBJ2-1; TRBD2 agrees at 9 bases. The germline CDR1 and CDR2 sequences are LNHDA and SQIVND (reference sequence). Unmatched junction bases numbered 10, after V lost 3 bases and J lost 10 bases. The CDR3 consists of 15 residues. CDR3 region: CASSMRSGSGKEQFF. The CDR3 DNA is TGTGCCAGTAGTATGCGTAGCGGGAGTGGCAAGGAGCAGTTCTTC. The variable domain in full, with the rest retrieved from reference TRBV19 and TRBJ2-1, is DGGITQSPKYLFRKEGQNVTLSCEQNLNHDAMYWYRQDPGQGLRLIYYSQIVNDFQKGDIAEGYSVSREKKESFPLTVTSAQKNPTAFYLCASSMRSGSGKEQFFGPGTRLTVL.

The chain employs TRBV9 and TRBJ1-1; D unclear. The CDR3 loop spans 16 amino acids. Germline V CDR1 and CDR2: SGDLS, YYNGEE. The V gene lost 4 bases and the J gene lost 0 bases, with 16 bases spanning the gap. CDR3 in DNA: TGTGCCAGCAGCCCGAGCGGTAGAGCCATGAACACTGAAGCTTTCTTT. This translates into CASSPSGRAMNTEAFF.

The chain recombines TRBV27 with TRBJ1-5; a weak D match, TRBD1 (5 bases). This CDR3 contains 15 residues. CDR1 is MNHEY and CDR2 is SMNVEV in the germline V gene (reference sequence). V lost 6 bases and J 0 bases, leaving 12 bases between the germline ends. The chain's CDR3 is CASSLDMYSNQPQHF. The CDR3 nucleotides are TGTGCCAGCAGCCTGGACATGTATAGCAATCAGCCCCAGCATTTT.

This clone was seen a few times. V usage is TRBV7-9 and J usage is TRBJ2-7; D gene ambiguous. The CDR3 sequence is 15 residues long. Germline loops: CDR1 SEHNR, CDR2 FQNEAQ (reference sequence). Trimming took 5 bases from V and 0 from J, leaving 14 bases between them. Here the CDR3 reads CASSRFSRSSYEQYF. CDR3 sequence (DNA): TGTGCCAGCAGCCGGTTTAGCCGAAGCTCCTACGAGCAGTACTTC.

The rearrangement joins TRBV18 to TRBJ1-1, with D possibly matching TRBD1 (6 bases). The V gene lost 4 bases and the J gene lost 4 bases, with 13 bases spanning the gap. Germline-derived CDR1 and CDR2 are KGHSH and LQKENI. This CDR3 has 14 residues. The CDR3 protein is CASSRKQGPTEAFF. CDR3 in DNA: TGTGCCAGCTCACGGAAACAGGGTCCCACTGAAGCTTTCTTT. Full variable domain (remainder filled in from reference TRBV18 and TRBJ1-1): NAGVMQNPRHLVRRRGQEARLRCSPMKGHSHVYWYRQLPEEGLKFMVYLQKENIIDESGMPKERFSAEFPKEGPSILRIQQVVRGDSAAYFCASSRKQGPTEAFFGQGTRLTVV.

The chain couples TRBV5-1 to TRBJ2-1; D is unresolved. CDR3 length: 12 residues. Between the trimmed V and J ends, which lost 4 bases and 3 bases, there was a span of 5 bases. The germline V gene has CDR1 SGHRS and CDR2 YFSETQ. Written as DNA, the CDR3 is TGCGCCAGCAGCCAGATCTACAATGAGCAGTTCTTC. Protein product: CASSQIYNEQFF.

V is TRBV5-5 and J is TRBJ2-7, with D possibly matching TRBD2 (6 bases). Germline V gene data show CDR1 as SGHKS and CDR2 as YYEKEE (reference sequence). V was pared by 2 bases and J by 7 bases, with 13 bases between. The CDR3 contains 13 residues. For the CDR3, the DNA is TGTGCCAGCAGCTTACCTCTAGCGAGAGAGCAGTACTTC. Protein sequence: CASSLPLAREQYF.

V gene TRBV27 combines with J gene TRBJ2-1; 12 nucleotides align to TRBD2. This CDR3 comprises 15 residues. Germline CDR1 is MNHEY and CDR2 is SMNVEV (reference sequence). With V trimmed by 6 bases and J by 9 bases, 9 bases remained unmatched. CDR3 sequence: CASRLRLAGVPEQFF. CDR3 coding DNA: TGTGCCAGCAGATTAAGACTAGCGGGAGTCCCTGAGCAGTTCTTC.

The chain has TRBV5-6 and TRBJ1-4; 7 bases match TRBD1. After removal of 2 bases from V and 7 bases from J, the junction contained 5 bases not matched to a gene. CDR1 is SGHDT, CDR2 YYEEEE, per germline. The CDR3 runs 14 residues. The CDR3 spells CASSLQGWGEKLFF. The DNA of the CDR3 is TGTGCCAGCAGCTTACAGGGGTGGGGTGAAAAACTGTTTTTT.

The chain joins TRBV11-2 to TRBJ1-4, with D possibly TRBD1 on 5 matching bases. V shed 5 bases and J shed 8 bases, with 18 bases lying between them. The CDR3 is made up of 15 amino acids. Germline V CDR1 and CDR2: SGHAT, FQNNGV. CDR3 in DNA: TGTGCCAGCAGCCGATACAGGACCGACGGGGAAAAACTGTTTTTT. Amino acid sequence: CASSRYRTDGEKLFF.

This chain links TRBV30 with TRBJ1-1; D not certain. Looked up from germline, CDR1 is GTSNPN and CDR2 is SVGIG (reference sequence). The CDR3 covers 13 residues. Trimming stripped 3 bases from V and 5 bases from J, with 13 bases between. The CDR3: CAWRGRYGTEAFF. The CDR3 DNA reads TGTGCCTGGAGAGGGAGATACGGAACTGAAGCTTTCTTT.

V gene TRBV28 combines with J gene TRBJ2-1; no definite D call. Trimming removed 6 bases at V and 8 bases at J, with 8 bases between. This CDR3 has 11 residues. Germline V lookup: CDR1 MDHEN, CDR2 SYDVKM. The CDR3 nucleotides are TGTGCCAGCAGACAAAGCGATGAGCAGTTCTTC. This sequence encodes CASRQSDEQFF.

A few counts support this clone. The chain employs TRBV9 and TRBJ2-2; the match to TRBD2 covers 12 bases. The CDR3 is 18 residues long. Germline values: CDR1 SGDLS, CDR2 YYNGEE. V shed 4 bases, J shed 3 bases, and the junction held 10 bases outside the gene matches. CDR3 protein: CASSTSRLAGGHTGELFF. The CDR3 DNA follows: TGTGCCAGCAGCACTTCCAGGCTAGCGGGAGGGCACACCGGGGAGCTGTTTTTT.

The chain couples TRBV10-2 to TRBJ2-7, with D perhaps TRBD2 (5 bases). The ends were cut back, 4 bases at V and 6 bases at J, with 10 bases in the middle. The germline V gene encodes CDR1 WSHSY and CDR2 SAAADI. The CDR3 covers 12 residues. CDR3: CASSGTRAEQYF. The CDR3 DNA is TGCGCCAGCAGTGGGACTCGAGCCGAGCAGTACTTC.

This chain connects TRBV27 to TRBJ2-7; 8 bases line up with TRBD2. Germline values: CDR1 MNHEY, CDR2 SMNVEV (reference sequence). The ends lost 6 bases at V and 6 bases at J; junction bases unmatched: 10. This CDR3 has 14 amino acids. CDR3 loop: CASSRGTSGFEQYF. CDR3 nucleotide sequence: TGTGCCAGCAGCCGAGGCACTAGCGGTTTCGAGCAGTACTTC.

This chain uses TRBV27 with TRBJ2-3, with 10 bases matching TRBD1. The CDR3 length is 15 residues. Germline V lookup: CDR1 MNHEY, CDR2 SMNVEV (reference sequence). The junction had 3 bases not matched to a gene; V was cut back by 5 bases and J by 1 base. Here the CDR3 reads CASSPGTGGTDTQYF. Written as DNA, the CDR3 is TGTGCCAGCAGTCCGGGGACAGGGGGCACAGATACGCAGTATTTT.

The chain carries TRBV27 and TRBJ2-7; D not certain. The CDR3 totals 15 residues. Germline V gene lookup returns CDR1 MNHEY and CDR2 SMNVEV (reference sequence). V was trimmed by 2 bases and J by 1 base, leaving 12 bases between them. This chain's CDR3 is CASSLEARPSYEQYF. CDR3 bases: TGTGCCAGCAGTTTAGAGGCCCGTCCTTCCTACGAGCAGTACTTC.

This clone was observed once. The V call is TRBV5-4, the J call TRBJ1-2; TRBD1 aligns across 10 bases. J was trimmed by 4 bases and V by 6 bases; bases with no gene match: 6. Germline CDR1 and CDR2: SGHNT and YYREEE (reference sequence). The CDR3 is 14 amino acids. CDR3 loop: CASTRQGAVYGYTF. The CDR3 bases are TGTGCCAGCACCCGACAGGGGGCCGTCTATGGCTACACCTTC.

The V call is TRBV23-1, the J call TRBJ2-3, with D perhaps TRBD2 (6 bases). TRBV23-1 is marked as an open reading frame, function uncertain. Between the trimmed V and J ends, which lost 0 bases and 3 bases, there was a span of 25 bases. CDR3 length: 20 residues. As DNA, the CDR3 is TGCGCCAGCAGTCAATCTCCCAAAATCGGGGGTCCCACGGGGACAGATACGCAGTATTTT. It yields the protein CASSQSPKIGGPTGTDTQYF.

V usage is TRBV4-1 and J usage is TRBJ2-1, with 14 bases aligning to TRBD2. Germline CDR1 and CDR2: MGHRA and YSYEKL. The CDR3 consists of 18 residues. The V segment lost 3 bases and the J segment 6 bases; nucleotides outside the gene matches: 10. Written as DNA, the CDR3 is TGCGCCAGCAGCCAGTCCGGGACTAGCGGGGGAAGGGTCAATGAGCAGTTCTTC. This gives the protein CASSQSGTSGGRVNEQFF.

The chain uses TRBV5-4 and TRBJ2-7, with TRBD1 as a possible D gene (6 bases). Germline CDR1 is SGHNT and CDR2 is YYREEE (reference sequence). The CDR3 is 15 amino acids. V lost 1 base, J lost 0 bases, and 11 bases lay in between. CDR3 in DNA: TGTGCCAGCAGCTTGCCCAGGGGCCCCTCCTACGAGCAGTACTTC. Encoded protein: CASSLPRGPSYEQYF.

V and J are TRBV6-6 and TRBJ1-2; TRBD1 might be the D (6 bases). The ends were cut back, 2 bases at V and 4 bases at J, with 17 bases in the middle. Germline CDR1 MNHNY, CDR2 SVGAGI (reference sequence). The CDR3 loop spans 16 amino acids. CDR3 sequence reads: CASSYTIQGGGYGYTF. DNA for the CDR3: TGTGCCAGCAGTTACACCATACAGGGAGGGGGCTATGGCTACACCTTC.

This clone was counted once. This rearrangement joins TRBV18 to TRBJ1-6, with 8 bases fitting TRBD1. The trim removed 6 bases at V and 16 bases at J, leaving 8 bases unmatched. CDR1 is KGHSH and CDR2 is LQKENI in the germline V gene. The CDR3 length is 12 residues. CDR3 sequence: CASSPGTGVLHF. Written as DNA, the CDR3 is TGTGCCAGCTCCCCAGGGACAGGTGTTCTCCACTTT.

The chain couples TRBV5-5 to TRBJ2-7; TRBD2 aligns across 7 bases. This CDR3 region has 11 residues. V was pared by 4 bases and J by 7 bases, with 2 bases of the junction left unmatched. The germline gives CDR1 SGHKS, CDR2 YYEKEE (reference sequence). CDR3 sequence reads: CASSGSGEQYF. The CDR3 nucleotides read TGTGCCAGCAGCGGTAGCGGGGAGCAGTACTTC.

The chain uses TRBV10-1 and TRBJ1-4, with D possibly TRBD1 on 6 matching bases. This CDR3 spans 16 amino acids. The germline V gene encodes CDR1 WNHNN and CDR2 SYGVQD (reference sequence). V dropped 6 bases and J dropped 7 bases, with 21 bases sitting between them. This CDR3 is CASSPGHTEGGEKLFF. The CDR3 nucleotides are TGCGCCAGCAGCCCGGGACATACAGAAGGGGGTGAAAAACTGTTTTTT.